The next 6 T cell receptor beta chains were all read from a single sample in a study of response to subunit inactivated influenza vaccine (dated by TCRdb to the late 2010s). The library was built by means of RT-PCR. Reads for this sample came from an Illumina HiSeq 2500. TCRdb reran the public reads through fastp at Q25 and MiXCR, keeping productive beta chains. Under each unique CDR3 protein, matching rows form one entry showing the most common genes and DNA. This sample has 750,000 to 850,000 distinct CDR3 sequences in its table, and about a fifth of those were observed once. The ten top clones hold approximately 11% of the sample. The sample in question was PBMCs from blood, obtained 5 days after vaccination. Receptor source: a man aged 50-60 years who received an inactivated influenza vaccine. Donor details come from another sample of the same person, matched by shared clones.

This clonotype appeared once. CDR3 in amino acids: CASSLPSGGEQWEQFF. The DNA for the CDR3 is TGTGCCAGCAGCTTACCAAGCGGGGGAGAACAATGGGAGCAGTTCTTC. This chain uses TRBV7-9 with TRBJ2-1, with 8 bases that match TRBD2. The ends lost 2 bases at V and 10 bases at J; junction bases unmatched: 13. The CDR3 extends over 16 amino acids. CDR1 and CDR2 (germline): SEHNR, FQNEAQ (reference sequence).

This clonotype has just one count. As DNA, the CDR3 is TGTGCCAGCTCACCAGGGACGAGTTTTTCTGTCGGCTACACCTTC. It translates to CASSPGTSFSVGYTF. The chain has TRBV18 and TRBJ1-2; perhaps TRBD1 as D (5 bases). V dropped 2 bases and J dropped 8 bases, with 18 bases sitting between them. CDR3 length: 15 amino acids. Per germline, CDR1 KGHSH and CDR2 LQKENI.

This clonotype was recorded a few times. The rearrangement links TRBV20-1 to TRBJ2-7; perhaps TRBD1 as D (6 bases). Trimming stripped 5 bases from V and 7 bases from J, with 21 bases between. The germline gives CDR1 DFQATT, CDR2 SNEGSKA (reference sequence). This CDR3 spans 14 amino acids. CDR3 region: CSAPYNRQDGEQYF. DNA for the CDR3: TGCAGTGCTCCTTATAATAGACAGGACGGGGAGCAGTACTTC.

V usage is TRBV20-1 and J usage is TRBJ1-1; D is unclear. Trimming left V 3 bases short and J 0 bases short, with 14 bases between. In germline, CDR1 is DFQATT, CDR2 SNEGSKA (reference sequence). There are 15 residues in the CDR3. In nucleotides, the CDR3 is TGCAGTGCTAGGATCCGGCTGTCGGTGAACACTGAAGCTTTCTTT. Translation gives CSARIRLSVNTEAFF.

This chain joins TRBV5-1 and TRBJ1-1; weak D call: TRBD1 (5 bases). Trimming took 1 base from V and 1 from J, leaving 14 bases between them. CDR1 and CDR2 from the germline V gene are SGHRS and YFSETQ. This CDR3 contains 16 residues. The CDR3 is CASSLSTRGTNTEAFF. The DNA for the CDR3 is TGCGCCAGCAGCTTGAGCACCCGAGGGACGAACACTGAAGCTTTCTTT. The whole variable domain, filled in from reference TRBV5-1 and TRBJ1-1, reads KAGVTQTPRYLIKTRGQQVTLSCSPISGHRSVSWYQQTPGQGLQFLFEYFSETQRNKGNFPGRFSGRQFSNSRSEMNVSTLELGDSALYLCASSLSTRGTNTEAFFGQGTRLTVV.

V usage is TRBV13 and J usage is TRBJ1-4; D possibly corresponds to TRBD1 (5 bases). Trimming took off 2 bases at V and 5 bases at J, with 12 bases between the two ends. Germline V gene lookup returns CDR1 PRHDT and CDR2 FYEKMQ (reference sequence). This CDR3 is built from 15 residues. CDR3 in amino acids: CASSLRPGGNEKLFF. DNA of the CDR3: TGTGCCAGCAGCTTAAGGCCCGGGGGAAATGAAAAACTGTTTTTT.